These 21 T cell receptor beta chains share one sample of origin, sequenced in a study of blood T cell repertoires in COVID-19 (dated by TCRdb to the early 2020s). The receptor library was made with the immunoSEQ multiplex PCR assay. This is the immuneACCESS table as TCRdb keeps it, with only in-frame sequences that have V and J called. A part of the clones is gone; compared with another copy, unresolved V genes explain less than half, and the rest is unexplained. Present in this sample are 85,000 to 120,000 clones, about three quarters of which were seen just once. Together, the top ten hold 5% to 8% of the sample. Sequencing was carried out using peripheral blood. Receptor source: a man aged 80 or over with COVID-19, enrolled during active disease.

This chain connects TRBV7-9 to TRBJ1-6; 9 bases are a match to TRBD1. The CDR3 runs 15 residues. Germline V gene lookup returns CDR1 SEHNR and CDR2 FQNEAQ (reference sequence). V was clipped by 5 bases and J by 6 bases; unmatched bases: 5. CDR3 coding DNA: TGTGCCAGCAGCCCCGGACAGGGGCCTAATTCACCCCTCCACTTT. This sequence encodes CASSPGQGPNSPLHF.

V and J are TRBV7-8 and TRBJ1-1; TRBD1 matches at 8 bases. The CDR3 loop spans 15 amino acids. Trimming cost V 1 base and J 5 bases; bases outside gene matches: 6. CDR1 is SGHVS and CDR2 is FQNEAQ in the germline V gene. The CDR3 nucleotides read TGTGCCAGCAGCTTAGGGAACAGGGGGTGGACTGAAGCTTTCTTT. It is translated as CASSLGNRGWTEAFF.

The chain employs TRBV5-1 and TRBJ1-6; tentative D call: TRBD1 (6 bases). CDR1 and CDR2 (germline): SGHRS, YFSETQ. The CDR3 sequence is 15 residues long. V dropped 1 base and J dropped 6 bases, with 11 bases sitting between them. The CDR3 nucleotides are TGCGCCAGCAGCTTGAACAGGGCCCTTAATTCACCCCTCCACTTT. Its protein product is CASSLNRALNSPLHF.

This chain joins TRBV2 and TRBJ1-6, with unresolved D. CDR1 SNHLY and CDR2 FYNNEI come from the germline V gene. With 4 bases removed from V and 9 bases from J, the gap between germline ends came to 13 bases. The CDR3 runs to 14 residues. Here the CDR3 DNA reads TGTGCCAGCAGTGGGCGGGGAACTGGTTCACCCCTCCACTTT. Its protein product is CASSGRGTGSPLHF.

The chain employs TRBV7-8 and TRBJ2-2; 7 bases line up with TRBD2. The V and J ends lost 5 bases and 0 bases, in that order; junction bases with no gene match: 3. Per germline, CDR1 SGHVS and CDR2 FQNEAQ. The CDR3 contains 15 residues. The CDR3: CASSLLAANTGELFF. The CDR3 region has the DNA TGTGCCAGCAGCCTCCTAGCGGCGAACACCGGGGAGCTGTTTTTT.

V gene TRBV20-1 combines with J gene TRBJ1-1; 8 bases agree with TRBD1. From germline, CDR1 is DFQATT and CDR2 SNEGSKA (reference sequence). The V segment lost 5 bases and the J segment 11 bases; nucleotides outside the gene matches: 7. This CDR3 region has 11 residues. CDR3 loop: CSAQGASSAFF. The CDR3 DNA reads as TGCAGTGCTCAGGGGGCCTCGAGTGCTTTCTTT.

Notes on this clone: At the DNA level, this CDR3 is encoded by other sequences in the same sample as well. The chain carries TRBV9 and TRBJ1-4, with D maybe TRBD1 (5 bases). Germline loops: CDR1 SGDLS, CDR2 YYNGEE. The CDR3 spans 14 residues. V was trimmed by 3 bases and J by 7 bases, leaving 13 bases between them. CDR3 DNA: TGTGCCAGCAGCGCTACAGGCGCAGGTGAAAAACTGTTTTTT. Its translation: CASSATGAGEKLFF.

V is TRBV28 and J is TRBJ1-5; D call uncertain. Germline V gives CDR1 MDHEN, CDR2 SYDVKM. Trimming pared 4 bases from V and 1 base from J, leaving 5 bases between. The CDR3 totals 13 residues. The chain's CDR3 is CASSSLSNQPQHF. The CDR3 bases are TGTGCCAGCAGTTCTCTCAGCAATCAGCCCCAGCATTTT.

The chain joins TRBV12-3 or TRBV12-4 to TRBJ2-7; 9 bases fit TRBD1. This CDR3 contains 12 residues. V dropped 4 bases and J dropped 7; count of bases not matched to a gene: 2. The CDR3 region is CASSWDRVEQYF. DNA for the CDR3: TGTGCCAGCAGTTGGGACAGGGTAGAGCAGTACTTC.

A few counts support this clone. The chain recombines TRBV18 with TRBJ1-3; TRBD1 is a possible D gene (6 bases). Germline CDR1 and CDR2: KGHSH and LQKENI. The CDR3 has 15 amino acids. Trimming removed 6 bases at V and 3 bases at J, with 15 bases between. The CDR3 is CASSPGTGFGNTIYF. The CDR3, as DNA: TGTGCCAGCTCCCCCGGAACAGGGTTTGGAAACACCATATATTTT.

The chain recombines TRBV27 with TRBJ2-7; the match to TRBD2 covers 13 bases. In germline, CDR1 is MNHEY, CDR2 SMNVEV (reference sequence). With 6 bases clipped from V and 4 bases from J, the junction kept 6 bases outside the gene matches. The CDR3 covers 15 residues. In DNA, the CDR3 is TGTGCCAGCAGACGGACTAGCGGGAGTATATACGAGCAGTACTTC. As protein: CASRRTSGSIYEQYF.

This clone was seen a handful of times. This chain joins TRBV7-2 and TRBJ2-7; 8 bases align to TRBD2. V lost 4 bases and J lost 0; bases outside the gene matches: 5. The CDR3 spans 15 residues. Germline V gene data show CDR1 as SGHTA and CDR2 as FQGNSA. CDR3 coding DNA: TGTGCCAGCAGCTCCGCGGGGGGTCCCTCCTACGAGCAGTACTTC. This encodes CASSSAGGPSYEQYF.

V usage is TRBV6-6 and J usage is TRBJ1-2, with D unclear. The ends were cut back, 4 bases at V and 8 bases at J, with 11 bases in the middle. There are 12 residues in the CDR3. Germline V gives CDR1 MNHNY, CDR2 SVGAGI (reference sequence). The CDR3 sequence: CASSWSLGGYTF. CDR3 DNA sequence: TGTGCCAGCAGTTGGTCCCTCGGGGGCTACACCTTC.

The rearrangement links TRBV18 to TRBJ2-2, with D unresolved. Germline-derived CDR1 and CDR2 are KGHSH and LQKENI. The CDR3 is 12 amino acids. V was clipped by 5 bases and J by 7 bases, with 8 bases between them. CDR3 loop: CASSTTRGELFF. In DNA form, the CDR3 reads TGTGCCAGCTCAACGACTCGCGGGGAGCTGTTTTTT.

The gene calls are TRBV4-2 and TRBJ1-2; weak D call: TRBD1 (6 bases). The V end lost 1 base, the J end lost 7 bases, and 19 bases lay between the germline ends. The CDR3 is 16 residues long. Germline CDR1 and CDR2: LGHNA and YNFKEQ. The CDR3 region is CASSQVLGASGSGYTF. CDR3 nucleotide sequence: TGTGCCAGCAGCCAAGTTTTGGGGGCCAGCGGGAGTGGCTACACCTTC.

CDR3 DNA sequence: TGTGCCACCCCTCCTCCCCCTGACAGGGTGTACTACAATGAGCAGTTCTTC. Its protein product is CATPPPPDRVYYNEQFF. V is TRBV6-4 and J is TRBJ2-1, with 7 bases that match TRBD1. CDR1 and CDR2 (germline): MRHNA, SNTAGT. The ends lost 10 bases at V and 3 bases at J; junction bases unmatched: 18. The CDR3 loop spans 17 amino acids.

This sequence joins TRBV19 and TRBJ2-7; TRBD2 matches 7 bases. The CDR3 runs to 13 residues. Germline-derived CDR1 and CDR2 are LNHDA and SQIVND (reference sequence). V lost 6 bases and J lost 6; bases outside the gene matches: 8. CDR3 in amino acids: CASRIWEGGEQYF. The CDR3 DNA is TGTGCCAGTAGAATATGGGAGGGAGGCGAGCAGTACTTC.

Notes on this clone: At the DNA level, this CDR3 is encoded by other sequences in the same sample as well. The V call is TRBV5-6, the J call TRBJ1-3; tentative D call: TRBD1 (5 bases). Trimming removed 4 bases at V and 1 base at J, with 9 bases between. Germline lookup yields CDR1 SGHDT and CDR2 YYEEEE. The CDR3 covers 14 residues. CDR3 bases: TGTGCCAGCAGCCGGCAGGGTTCTGGAAACACCATATATTTT. Encoded protein: CASSRQGSGNTIYF.

V gene TRBV5-1 combines with J gene TRBJ2-1, with 8 bases aligning to TRBD2. The CDR3 is made up of 14 amino acids. CDR1 is SGHRS, CDR2 YFSETQ, per germline. In DNA form, the CDR3 reads TGCCAACCCTCTCTAGCGGGCTCCTACAATGAGCAGTTCTTC. Its protein is CQPSLAGSYNEQFF.

CDR3 residues: CASSEAARVAGYTF. The CDR3 nucleotides are TGTGCCAGCAGTGAAGCGGCCAGGGTGGCTGGCTACACCTTC. The chain links TRBV6-1 to TRBJ1-2; D possibly corresponds to TRBD1 (5 bases). This CDR3 spans 14 amino acids. CDR1 is MNHNS and CDR2 is SASEGT in the germline V gene. Trimming removed 0 bases from V and 7 bases from J, with 12 bases in between.

The chain recombines TRBV6-5 with TRBJ2-1; 9 bases are shared with TRBD1. Germline CDR1 is MNHEY and CDR2 is SVGAGI. V was pared by 5 bases and J by 6 bases, with 5 bases of the junction left unmatched. The CDR3 length is 14 residues. CDR3 sequence (DNA): TGTGCCAGCAGTCTGACAGGGGGTATCAATGAGCAGTTCTTC. Protein: CASSLTGGINEQFF.